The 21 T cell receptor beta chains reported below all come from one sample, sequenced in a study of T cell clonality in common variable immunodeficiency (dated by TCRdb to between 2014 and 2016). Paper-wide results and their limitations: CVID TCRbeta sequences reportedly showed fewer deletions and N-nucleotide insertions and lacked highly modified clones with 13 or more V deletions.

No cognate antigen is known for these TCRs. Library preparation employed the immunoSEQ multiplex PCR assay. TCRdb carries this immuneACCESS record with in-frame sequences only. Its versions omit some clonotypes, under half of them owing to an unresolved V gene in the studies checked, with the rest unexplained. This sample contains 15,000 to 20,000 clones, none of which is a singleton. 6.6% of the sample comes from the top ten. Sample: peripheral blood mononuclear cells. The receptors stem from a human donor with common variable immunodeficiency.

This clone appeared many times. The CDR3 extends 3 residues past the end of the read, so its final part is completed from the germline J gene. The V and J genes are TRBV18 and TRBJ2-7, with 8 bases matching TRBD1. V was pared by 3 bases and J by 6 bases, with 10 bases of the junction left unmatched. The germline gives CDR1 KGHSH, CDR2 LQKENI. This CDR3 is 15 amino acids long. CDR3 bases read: TGTGCCAGCTCACCTGTTCCGGGACAGGAGCCCGAG. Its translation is CASSPVPGQEPE. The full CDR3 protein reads CASSPVPGQEPEQYF.

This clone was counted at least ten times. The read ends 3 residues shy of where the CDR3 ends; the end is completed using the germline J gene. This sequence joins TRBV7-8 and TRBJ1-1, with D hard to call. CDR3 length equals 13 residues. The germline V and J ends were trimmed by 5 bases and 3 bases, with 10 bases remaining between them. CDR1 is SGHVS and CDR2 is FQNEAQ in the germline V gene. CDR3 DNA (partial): TGTGCCAGCAGCACGTCAGAGGACACTGAA. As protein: CASSTSEDTE. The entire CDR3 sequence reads CASSTSEDTEAFF.

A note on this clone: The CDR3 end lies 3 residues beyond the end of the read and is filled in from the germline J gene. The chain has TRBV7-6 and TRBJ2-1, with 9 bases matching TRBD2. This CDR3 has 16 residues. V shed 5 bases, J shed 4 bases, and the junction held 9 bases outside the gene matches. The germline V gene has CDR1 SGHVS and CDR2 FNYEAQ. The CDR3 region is CASSRRTSALYNEQFF. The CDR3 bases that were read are TGTGCCAGCAGCAGAAGGACTAGCGCCCTATACAATGAG.

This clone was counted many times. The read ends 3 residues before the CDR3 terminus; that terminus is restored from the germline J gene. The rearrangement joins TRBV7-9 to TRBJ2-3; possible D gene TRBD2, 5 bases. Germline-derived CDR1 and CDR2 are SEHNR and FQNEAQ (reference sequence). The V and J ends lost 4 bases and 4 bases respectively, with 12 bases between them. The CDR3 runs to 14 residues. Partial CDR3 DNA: TGTGCCAGCAGCTCGGGAACTAGGGCAGATACG. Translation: CASSSGTRADT. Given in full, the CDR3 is CASSSGTRADTQYF.

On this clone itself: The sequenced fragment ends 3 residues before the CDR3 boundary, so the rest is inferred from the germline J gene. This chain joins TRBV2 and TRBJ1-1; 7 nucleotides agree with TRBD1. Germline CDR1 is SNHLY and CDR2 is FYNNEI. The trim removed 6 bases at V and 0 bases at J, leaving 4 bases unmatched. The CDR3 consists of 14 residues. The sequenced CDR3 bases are TGTGCCAGCAGGGCCGGGACAGTGAACACTGAA. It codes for CASRAGTVNTE. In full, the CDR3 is CASRAGTVNTEAFF. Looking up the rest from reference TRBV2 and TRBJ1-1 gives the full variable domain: EPEVTQTPSHQVTQMGQEVILRCVPISNHLYFYWYRQILGQKVEFLVSFYNNEISEKSEIFDDQFSVERPDGSNFTLKIRSTKLEDSAMYFCASRAGTVNTEAFFGQGTRLTVV.

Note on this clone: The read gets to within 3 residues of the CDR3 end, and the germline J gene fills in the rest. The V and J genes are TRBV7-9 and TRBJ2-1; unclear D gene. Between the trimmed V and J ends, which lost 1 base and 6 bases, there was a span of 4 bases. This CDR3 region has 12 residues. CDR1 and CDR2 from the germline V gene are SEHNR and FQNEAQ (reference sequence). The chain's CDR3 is CASSLEANEQFF. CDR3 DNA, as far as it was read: TGTGCCAGCAGCTTAGAGGCCAATGAG.

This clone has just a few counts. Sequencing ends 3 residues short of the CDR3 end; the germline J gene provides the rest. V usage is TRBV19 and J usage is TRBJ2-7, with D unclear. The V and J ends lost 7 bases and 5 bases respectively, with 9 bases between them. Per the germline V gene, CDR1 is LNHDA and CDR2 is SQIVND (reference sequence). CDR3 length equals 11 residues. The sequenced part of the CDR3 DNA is TGTGCCAGTAAAGGTGTGAACGAG. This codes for CASKGVNE. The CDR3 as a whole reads CASKGVNEQYF.

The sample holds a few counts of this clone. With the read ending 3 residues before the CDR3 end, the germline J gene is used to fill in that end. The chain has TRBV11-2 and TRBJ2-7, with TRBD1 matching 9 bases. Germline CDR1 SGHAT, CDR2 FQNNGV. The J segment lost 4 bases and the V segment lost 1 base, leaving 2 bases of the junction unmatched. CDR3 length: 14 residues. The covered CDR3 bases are TGTGCCAGCAGCTTAGGGGGGACAGGGTACGAG. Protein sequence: CASSLGGTGYE. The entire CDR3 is CASSLGGTGYEQYF.

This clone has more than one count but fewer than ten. The covered CDR3 bases are TGCGCCAGCAGCTTGAGACCAGGGCCTGTGAACACTGAA. Its translation: CASSLRPGPVNTE. The whole CDR3 region reads CASSLRPGPVNTEAFF. The J gene is TRBJ1-1, the V gene TRBV5-1; D might be TRBD1 (5 bases). The read halts 3 residues ahead of the CDR3 end, with the missing end drawn from the germline J gene. The ends were cut back, 1 base at V and 0 bases at J, with 13 bases in the middle. Germline CDR1 and CDR2: SGHRS and YFSETQ. The CDR3 runs 16 residues. The full variable domain, its missing parts supplied by reference TRBV5-1 and TRBJ1-1, is KAGVTQTPRYLIKTRGQQVTLSCSPISGHRSVSWYQQTPGQGLQFLFEYFSETQRNKGNFPGRFSGRQFSNSRSEMNVSTLELGDSALYLCASSLRPGPVNTEAFFGQGTRLTVV.

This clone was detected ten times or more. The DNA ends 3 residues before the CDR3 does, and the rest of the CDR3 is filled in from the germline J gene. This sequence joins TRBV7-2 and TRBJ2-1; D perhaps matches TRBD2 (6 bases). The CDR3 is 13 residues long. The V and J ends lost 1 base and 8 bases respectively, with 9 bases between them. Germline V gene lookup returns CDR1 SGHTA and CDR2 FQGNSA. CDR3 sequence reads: CASSLEWDYEQFF. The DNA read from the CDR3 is TGTGCCAGCAGCTTAGAGTGGGACTATGAG. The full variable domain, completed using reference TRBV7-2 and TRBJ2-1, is GAGVSQSPSNKVTEKGKDVELRCDPISGHTALYWYRQSLGQGLEFLIYFQGNSAPDKSGLPSDRFSAERTGGSVSTLTIQRTQQEDSAVYLCASSLEWDYEQFFGPGTRLTVL.

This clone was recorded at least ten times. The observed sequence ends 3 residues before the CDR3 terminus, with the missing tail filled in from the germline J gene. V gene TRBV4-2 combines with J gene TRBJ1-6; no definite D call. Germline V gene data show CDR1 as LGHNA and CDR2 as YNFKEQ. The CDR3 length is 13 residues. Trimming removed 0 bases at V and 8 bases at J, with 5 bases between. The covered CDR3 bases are TGTGCCAGCAGCCAAGATATAGATTCACCC. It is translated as CASSQDIDSP. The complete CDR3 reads CASSQDIDSPLHF.

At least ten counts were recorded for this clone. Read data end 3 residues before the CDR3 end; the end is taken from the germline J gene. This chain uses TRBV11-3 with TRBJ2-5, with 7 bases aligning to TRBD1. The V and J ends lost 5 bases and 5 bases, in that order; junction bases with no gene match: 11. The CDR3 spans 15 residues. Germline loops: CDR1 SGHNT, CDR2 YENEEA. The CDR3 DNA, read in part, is TGTGCCAGCAGCAAAGGGGACAGTTTGTACGAGACC. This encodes CASSKGDSLYET. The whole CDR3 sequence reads CASSKGDSLYETQYF.

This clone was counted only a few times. This chain's CDR3 is CASRGHSTDTQYF. The covered CDR3 bases are TGTGCCAGCCGCGGCCATTCCACAGATACG. This chain links TRBV6-2 or TRBV6-3 with TRBJ2-3, with D hard to call. Read coverage stops 3 residues before the CDR3 terminus; the germline J gene supplies the remainder. The CDR3 extends over 13 amino acids. Trimming stripped 8 bases from V and 2 bases from J, with 11 bases between. The germline CDR1 and CDR2 sequences are MNHEY and SVGEGT.

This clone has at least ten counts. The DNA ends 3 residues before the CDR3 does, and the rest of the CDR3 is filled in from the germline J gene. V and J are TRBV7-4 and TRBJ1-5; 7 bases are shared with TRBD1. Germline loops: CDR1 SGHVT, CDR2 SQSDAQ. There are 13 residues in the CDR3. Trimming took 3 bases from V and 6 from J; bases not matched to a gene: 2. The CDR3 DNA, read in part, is TGTGCCAGCAGCTTCGACAGGGCTCAGCCC. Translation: CASSFDRAQP. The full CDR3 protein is CASSFDRAQPQHF.

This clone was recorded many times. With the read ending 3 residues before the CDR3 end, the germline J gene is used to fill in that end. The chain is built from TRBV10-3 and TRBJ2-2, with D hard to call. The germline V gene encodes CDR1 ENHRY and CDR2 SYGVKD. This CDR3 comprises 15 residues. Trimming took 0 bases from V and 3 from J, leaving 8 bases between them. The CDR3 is CAISESSQYTGELFF. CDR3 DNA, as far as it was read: TGTGCCATCAGTGAGTCATCACAGTACACCGGGGAG.

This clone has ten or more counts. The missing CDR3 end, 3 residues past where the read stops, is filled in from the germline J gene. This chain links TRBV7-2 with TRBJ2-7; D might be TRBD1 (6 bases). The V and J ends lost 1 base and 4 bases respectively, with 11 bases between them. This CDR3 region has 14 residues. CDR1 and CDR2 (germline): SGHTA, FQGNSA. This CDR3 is CASSLGAGVYEQYF. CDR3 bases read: TGTGCCAGCAGCTTAGGGGCAGGGGTATACGAG.

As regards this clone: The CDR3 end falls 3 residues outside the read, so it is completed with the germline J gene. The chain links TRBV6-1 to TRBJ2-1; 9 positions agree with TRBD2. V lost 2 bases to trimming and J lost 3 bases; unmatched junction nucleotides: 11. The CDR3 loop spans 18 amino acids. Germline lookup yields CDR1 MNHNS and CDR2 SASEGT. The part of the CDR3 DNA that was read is TGTGCCAGCAGTGAAAAACGTAGGAGACTAGCGGTCTACAATGAG. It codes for CASSEKRRRLAVYNE. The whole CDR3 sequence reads CASSEKRRRLAVYNEQFF.

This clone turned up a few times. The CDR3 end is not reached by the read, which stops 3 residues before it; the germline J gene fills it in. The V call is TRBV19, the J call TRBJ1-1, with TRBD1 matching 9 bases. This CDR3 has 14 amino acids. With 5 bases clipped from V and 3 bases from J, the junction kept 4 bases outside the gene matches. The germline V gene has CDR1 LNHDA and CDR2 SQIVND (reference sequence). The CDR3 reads CASSPRDRDTEAFF. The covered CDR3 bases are TGTGCCAGTAGTCCGAGGGACAGGGACACTGAA.

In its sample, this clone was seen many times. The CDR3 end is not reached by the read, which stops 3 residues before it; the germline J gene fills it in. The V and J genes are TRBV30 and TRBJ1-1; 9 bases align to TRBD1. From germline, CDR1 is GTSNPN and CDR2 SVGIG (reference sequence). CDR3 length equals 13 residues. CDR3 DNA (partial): TGTGCCTGGAGTGTGGTACAGGGGGCTCGT. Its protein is CAWSVVQGAR. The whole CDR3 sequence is CAWSVVQGARAFF.

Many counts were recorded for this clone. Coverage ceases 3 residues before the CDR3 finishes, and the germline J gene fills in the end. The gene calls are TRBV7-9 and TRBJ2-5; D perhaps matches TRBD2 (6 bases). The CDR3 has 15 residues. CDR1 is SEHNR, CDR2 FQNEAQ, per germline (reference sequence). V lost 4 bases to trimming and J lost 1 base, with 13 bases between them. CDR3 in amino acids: CASSWGTGLQETQYF. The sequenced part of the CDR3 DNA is TGTGCCAGCAGCTGGGGGACTGGACTCCAAGAGACC. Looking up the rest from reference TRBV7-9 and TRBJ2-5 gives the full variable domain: DTGVSQNPRHKITKRGQNVTFRCDPISEHNRLYWYRQTLGQGPEFLTYFQNEAQLEKSRLLSDRFSAERPKGSFSTLEIQRTEQGDSAMYLCASSWGTGLQETQYFGPGTRLLVL.

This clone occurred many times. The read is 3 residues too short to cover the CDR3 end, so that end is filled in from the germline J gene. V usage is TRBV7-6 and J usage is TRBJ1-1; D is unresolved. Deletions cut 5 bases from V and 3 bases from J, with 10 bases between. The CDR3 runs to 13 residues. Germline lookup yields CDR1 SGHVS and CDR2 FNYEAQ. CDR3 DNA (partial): TGTGCCAGCAGCACCCGACAAGACACTGAA. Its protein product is CASSTRQDTE. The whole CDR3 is CASSTRQDTEAFF.